This T cell receptor beta chain appears in the sequencing data of a study of CD8 T cells in Susac syndrome. RNA amounts of about 0.45 to 1 ug underwent reverse transcription with random hexamers. TCRdb called the immunoSEQ multiplex PCR reads again in MiXCR, with one record for every CDR3 protein. The sample has roughly 200,000 distinct CDR3 sequences, nearly 97% seen once. V trimming: 1 base; J trimming: 6 bases; junction bases outside the gene matches: 8. Looked up from germline, CDR1 is PRHDT and CDR2 is FYEKMQ (reference sequence). The CDR3 contains 15 residues. The chain couples TRBV13 to TRBJ1-2; 7 nucleotides line up with TRBD1. Source material: CD4+ T cells from PBMCs. The sequence was collected from a human donor with multiple sclerosis. The CDR3 loop reads CASSLVTTGQNGYTF. DNA of the CDR3: TGTGCCAGCAGCTTAGTCACGACGGGACAGAATGGCTACACCTTC.